The clone carrying this T cell receptor beta chain appeared a few times. What it binds is not known. The source of the sample is a study of identical twins. Findings and caveats of the study: Out-of-frame beta chain sequences displayed weaker excess sharing between twins.

TCRdb called the 5' RACE reads again in MiXCR, with one record for every CDR3 protein. The sample shows approximately 300,000 distinct CDR3 sequences, less than 9.5% of them seen only once. J lost 3 bases, V lost 2 bases, and 18 bases had no gene match. Looked up from germline, CDR1 is SGHAT and CDR2 is FQNNGV. CDR3 size: 20 residues. This same sample was also taken into another study, of yellow fever vaccine responses in identical twins. From that study: Convergence reportedly seemed to mark part of the twins' vaccine T cell response, with personalization marking the rest.

This rearrangement joins TRBV11-2 to TRBJ2-3, with 9 bases aligning to TRBD2. This sequence was found in a woman between 18 and 29 years old in good health. The material sequenced was CD8+ T cells sorted from blood. For the CDR3, the DNA is TGTGCCAGCAGCTTACCCCGGCTAGCGGGAAAATTAGGTGGGACAGATACGCAGTATTTT. This gives the protein CASSLPRLAGKLGGTDTQYF.